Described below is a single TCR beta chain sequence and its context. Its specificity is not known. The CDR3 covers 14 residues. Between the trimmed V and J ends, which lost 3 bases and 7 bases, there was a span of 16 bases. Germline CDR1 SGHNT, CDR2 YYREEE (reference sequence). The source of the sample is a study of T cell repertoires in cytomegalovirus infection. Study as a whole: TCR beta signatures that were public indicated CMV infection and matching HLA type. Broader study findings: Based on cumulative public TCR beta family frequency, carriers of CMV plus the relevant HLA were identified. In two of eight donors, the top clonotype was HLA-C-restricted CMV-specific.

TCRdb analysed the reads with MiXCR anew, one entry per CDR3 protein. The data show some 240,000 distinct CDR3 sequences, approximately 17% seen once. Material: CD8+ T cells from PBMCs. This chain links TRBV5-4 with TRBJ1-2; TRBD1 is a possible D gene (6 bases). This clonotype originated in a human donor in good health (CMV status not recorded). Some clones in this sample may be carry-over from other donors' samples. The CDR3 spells CASSWTNTGSGYTF. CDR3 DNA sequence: TGTGCCAGCAGCTGGACCAACACAGGGAGTGGCTACACCTTC.